This TCR beta chain was found in a study of cytomegalovirus exposure and HLA in healthy donors. This clone occurred a few times. Its antigen is not identified. The CDR3 consists of 14 residues. From germline, CDR1 is SGDLS and CDR2 YYNGEE. V lost 0 bases to trimming and J lost 5 bases, with 9 bases between them. The PCR had 60 Vbeta and 13 Jbeta primers. Produced via immunoSEQ multiplex PCR; TCRdb's table is partial and in-frame only. The sample has about 190,000 clones, 65% to 85% seen once. Overall study results and limits: Looking again later, the authors saw that most CMV-associated TCR beta chains seemed HLA-restricted. Judged likely to be a sequencing artifact was a cluster of highly shared sequence variants.

Sequenced sample: PBMCs. The V gene is TRBV9, the J gene TRBJ1-5; D ambiguous. The receptor was derived from a man in his late teens or twenties in good health and CMV-seronegative. In nucleotides, the CDR3 is TGTGCCAGCAGCGTAGCGTGGAGAGATCAGCCCCAGCATTTT. Amino acids: CASSVAWRDQPQHF.